This T cell receptor beta chain was captured in a study of breast tumors, draining lymph nodes, adjacent tissues. Study-wide points: Tumor TCR diversity was below lymph nodes but above nontumor tissue. The data were judged consistent with most tumor T cells coming from lymph node and expanding in tumor.

TCRdb re-called the multiplex PCR reads through MiXCR, storing one row per CDR3 protein. The sample lists about 66,000 distinct CDR3 sequences; 43% were seen once. The CDR3 spans 15 residues. Germline values: CDR1 LGHDT, CDR2 YNNKEL (reference sequence). V dropped 1 base and J dropped 5 bases, with 14 bases sitting between them. On this clonotype: What it recognizes is unknown. This may be a read error: a much more frequent sequence differs by one nucleotide.

The sequence came from a female donor with breast cancer. Some clones in this sample may be carry-over from other donors' samples. This chain uses TRBV3-1 with TRBJ2-5; either TRBD1 or TRBD2 may supply D (5 bases each). Sample: breast tumor tissue. The CDR3 coding sequence is TGTGCCAGCAGCCAAGTTTCCGGGGCAGTCGAGACCCAGTACTTC. Its translation: CASSQVSGAVETQYF.